The entry below describes one T cell receptor (beta chain). No antigen is known for it. Other nucleotide sequences in the sample specify the same CDR3. The study sampled nominally healthy donors, though unrecorded immune exposures were likely. These data are taken from a study of cytomegalovirus exposure and HLA in healthy donors. Study findings and constraints: The authors listed approximately 160 TCR beta chains as cytomegalovirus-associated.

V shed 0 bases, J shed 7 bases, and the junction held 17 bases outside the gene matches. Germline V gene lookup returns CDR1 LGHNT and CDR2 FRNRAP. This CDR3 spans 19 amino acids. 60 Vbeta and 13 Jbeta primers were used in PCR. Some clones are missing from TCRdb's copy, which holds only in-frame ones; the method was immunoSEQ multiplex PCR. The table lists approximately 97,000 clones, roughly 80% of them singletons, with around a tenth in the top ten. The genes are TRBV12-5 and TRBJ2-1; 8 nucleotides line up with TRBD2. This clonotype was sampled from a male donor in good health and CMV-seropositive. Material: PBMCs. CDR3 in amino acids: CASGLVLGVAGHLRNEQFF. The CDR3, as DNA: TGTGCTAGTGGTTTGGTGCTTGGGGTAGCGGGACACCTAAGGAATGAGCAGTTCTTC.